Each of the 10 T cell receptor beta chains below was sequenced from the same sample in a study of T-cell reconstitution after alpha-beta-depleted transplantation in children. TCRbeta library preparation incorporated unique molecular identifiers. TCRdb independently ran MiXCR on the PCR reads; one entry per CDR3 protein. The sample has around 960,000 distinct CDR3 sequences; roughly 29% are singletons. Sequences were derived from PBMCs, mostly from graft donor cells, sampled 360 days after TCRalphabeta/CD19-depleted stem cell transplant. These receptors were taken from a boy less than two years old who had a stem cell transplant for SCID, so the T cells may come from the graft donor.

The chain is built from TRBV7-8 and TRBJ2-3; TRBD2 matches at 12 bases. Germline V gene sequence: CDR1 SGHVS, CDR2 FQNEAQ. The V segment lost 5 bases and the J segment 0 bases; nucleotides outside the gene matches: 3. There are 16 residues in the CDR3. The CDR3 DNA follows: TGTGCCAGCAGCGAAACTAGCGGGGGGAGCACAGATACGCAGTATTTT. Protein sequence: CASSETSGGSTDTQYF. Filled out from reference TRBV7-8 and TRBJ2-3, the complete variable domain reads GAGVSQSPRYKVAKRGQDVALRCDPISGHVSLFWYQQALGQGPEFLTYFQNEAQLDKSGLPSDRFFAERPEGSVSTLKIQRTQQEDSAVYLCASSETSGGSTDTQYFGPGTRLTVL.

The V call is TRBV7-8, the J call TRBJ2-1; 9 bases are shared with TRBD2. The V and J ends lost 1 base and 5 bases, in that order; junction bases with no gene match: 9. The CDR3 contains 17 residues. Germline V gene lookup returns CDR1 SGHVS and CDR2 FQNEAQ. The CDR3 region has the DNA TGTGCCAGCAGCTTAGGTTGGCTAGCGGGGATACACAATGAGCAGTTCTTC. Protein sequence: CASSLGWLAGIHNEQFF. Based on the CDR3 plus reference TRBV7-8 and TRBJ2-1, the full variable domain is GAGVSQSPRYKVAKRGQDVALRCDPISGHVSLFWYQQALGQGPEFLTYFQNEAQLDKSGLPSDRFFAERPEGSVSTLKIQRTQQEDSAVYLCASSLGWLAGIHNEQFFGPGTRLTVL.

The chain is built from TRBV10-3 and TRBJ1-2; 8 bases align to TRBD1. The length of the CDR3 is 15 residues. Germline V gene lookup returns CDR1 ENHRY and CDR2 SYGVKD. After removal of 0 bases from V and 4 bases from J, the junction contained 4 bases not matched to a gene. The CDR3 reads CAISESPGQGYGYTF. The CDR3 DNA is TGTGCCATCAGTGAGTCCCCCGGACAGGGCTATGGCTACACCTTC.

This clonotype was seen only a few times. The V call is TRBV15, the J call TRBJ2-3, with TRBD1 as a possible D gene (6 bases). Germline values: CDR1 LNHNV, CDR2 YYDKDF (reference sequence). This CDR3 region has 15 residues. Trimming removed 2 bases from V and 3 bases from J, with 12 bases in between. The CDR3 sequence is CATSRLWTVTDTQYF. The CDR3 DNA reads as TGTGCCACCAGCAGACTGTGGACAGTGACAGATACGCAGTATTTT.

The chain employs TRBV20-1 and TRBJ1-1; D not resolved. The CDR3 is 15 amino acids. V lost 2 bases to trimming and J lost 0 bases, with 13 bases between them. Germline CDR1 DFQATT, CDR2 SNEGSKA (reference sequence). DNA of the CDR3: TGCAGTGCTAGATCGCTCCGGACGGTGAACACTGAAGCTTTCTTT. Translation: CSARSLRTVNTEAFF.

This clonotype came up a few times. The V call is TRBV12-3 or TRBV12-4, the J call TRBJ1-2; tentatively, D is TRBD1 (6 bases). This CDR3 is built from 15 residues. V gave up 5 bases and J gave up 1 base, with 14 bases separating them. CDR3 in DNA: TGTGCCAGCAGTAGGCCAGGGGCGGGTAACTATGGCTACACCTTC. This codes for CASSRPGAGNYGYTF.

This clonotype was detected ten times or more. The gene calls are TRBV10-3 and TRBJ2-5; 8 positions match TRBD1. V was pared by 4 bases and J by 4 bases, with 11 bases of the junction left unmatched. CDR1 ENHRY and CDR2 SYGVKD come from the germline V gene. The length of the CDR3 is 16 residues. The CDR3 coding sequence is TGTGCCATCAGTGCTCTGTCTGGACAGGGCATAGAGACCCAGTACTTC. It specifies CAISALSGQGIETQYF.

There are many counts of this clonotype. The rearrangement joins TRBV7-8 to TRBJ2-3, with 8 positions matching TRBD2. Germline CDR1 and CDR2: SGHVS and FQNEAQ. With V trimmed by 0 bases and J by 4 bases, 0 bases remained unmatched. This CDR3 has 14 amino acids. The DNA for the CDR3 is TGTGCCAGCAGCTTAGCTAGCGGGGCAGATACGCAGTATTTT. It yields the protein CASSLASGADTQYF.

As concerns this clonotype: A read error may be the cause here, since a much bigger clone is one base away. V and J are TRBV28 and TRBJ2-7; TRBD1 agrees at 10 bases. The germline gives CDR1 MDHEN, CDR2 SYDVKM. This CDR3 is built from 16 residues. CDR3 sequence reads: CVSSLGGTGVSYEQYF. The CDR3 nucleotides are TGTGTCAGCAGTTTAGGGGGGACAGGGGTATCCTACGAGCAGTACTTC.

This clonotype has a handful of counts. The V gene is TRBV7-2, the J gene TRBJ2-1, with D perhaps matching TRBD2 (6 bases). V was trimmed by 0 bases and J by 0 bases, leaving 12 bases between them. This CDR3 comprises 17 residues. The V gene's germline CDR1 is SGHTA and CDR2 FQGNSA. DNA for the CDR3: TGTGCCAGCAGCTTAGCGCAAGGACTACTCTCCTACAATGAGCAGTTCTTC. It specifies CASSLAQGLLSYNEQFF.